The present T cell receptor (beta chain) was sequenced within a study of radiation and T cells in renal cell carcinoma. TCRdb keeps only in-frame clones here, not all; method: immunoSEQ multiplex PCR. The sample records around 13,000 clones, about 33% being singletons. The treatment was: 15 Gy SBRT to primary tumor, nephrectomy 4 weeks later. This clone came up a few times. The source of this sequence is a man aged 60 to 75 with renal cell carcinoma. This sample comprised tumor tissue, obtained from a patient whose treatment included radiotherapy and nephrectomy.

The DNA of the CDR3 is TGTGCCTGGAGTACCTCCCCGGTCGACAATGAGCAGTTCTTC. Translating gives CAWSTSPVDNEQFF. The J gene is TRBJ2-1, the V gene TRBV30; D unclear. The germline CDR1 and CDR2 sequences are GTSNPN and SVGIG (reference sequence). The CDR3 has 14 residues. The germline V and J ends were trimmed by 2 bases and 5 bases, with 13 bases remaining between them.